The clone carrying this TCR beta chain was detected once. Its antigen is not identified. Assay used: immunoSEQ multiplex PCR; TCRdb lists only in-frame clones, some missing. The sample lists fewer than 110,000 clones, 93% occurring once. This sample is part of a study of graft-versus-host responses after intestinal transplantation. The germline CDR1 and CDR2 sequences are SGDLS and YYNGEE. This CDR3 contains 16 residues. V lost 4 bases and J lost 1; bases outside the gene matches: 8. Study conclusions and caveats: GvH clone levels peaked in circulation, and this peak was associated with early post-transplant HvG declines.

The sample here was unstimulated CD8+ T cells sorted from spleen or lymph node cells, taken before intestinal transplant. V usage is TRBV9 and J usage is TRBJ2-1, with 7 positions matching TRBD1. This clonotype originated in a human donor who received an intestinal transplant. CDR3 amino acids: CASSPLTGVSYNEQFF. The CDR3 nucleotides are TGTGCCAGCAGCCCCCTCACAGGGGTTTCCTACAATGAGCAGTTCTTC. The full variable domain, in which reference TRBV9 and TRBJ2-1 provide the parts outside the CDR3, is DSGVTQTPKHLITATGQRVTLRCSPRSGDLSVYWYQQSLDQGLQFLIQYYNGEERAKGNILERFSAQQFPDLHSELNLSSLELGDSALYFCASSPLTGVSYNEQFFGPGTRLTVL.